The 5 T cell receptor beta chains presented below share a single source sample, sequenced in a study of control samples from healthy donors and cancer patients. Assay used: immunoSEQ multiplex PCR; TCRdb lists only in-frame clones, some missing. The sample has fewer than 200,000 clones; nearly 90% are singletons. Material: blood. These receptors all stem from a woman aged 45-65 years in good health.

The gene calls are TRBV4-1 and TRBJ1-5; the D gene is possibly TRBD1 (6 bases). Trimming shortened V by 0 bases and J by 5 bases, and 11 bases separated the two germline ends. Germline V gene data show CDR1 as MGHRA and CDR2 as YSYEKL. The CDR3 consists of 15 residues. As DNA, the CDR3 is TGCGCCAGCAGCCAAGAGCGGCAGGGGTATCAGCCCCAGCATTTT. Its translation is CASSQERQGYQPQHF.

The genes are TRBV6-6 and TRBJ1-3; no reliable D call. Trimming cost V 5 bases and J 8 bases, with 10 bases left between them. Germline CDR1 reads MNHNY; CDR2 reads SVGAGI (reference sequence). This CDR3 comprises 12 residues. CDR3 bases: TGTGCCAGCAGTCGGAGGGAAGACACCATATATTTT. Translating gives CASSRREDTIYF.

V gene TRBV7-3 combines with J gene TRBJ2-5, with 10 bases aligning to TRBD1. V lost 4 bases to trimming and J lost 4 bases; unmatched junction nucleotides: 6. This CDR3 is 15 amino acids long. In germline, CDR1 is SGHTA, CDR2 FQGTGA. CDR3 loop: CASSSPTGGRETQYF. For the CDR3, the DNA is TGTGCCAGCAGCTCGCCGACAGGGGGCCGAGAGACCCAGTACTTC.

The rearrangement links TRBV3-1 (or the pseudogene TRBV3-2) to TRBJ1-1; D unresolved. Germline loops: CDR1 LGHDT, CDR2 YNNKEL (reference sequence). V lost 3 bases and J 1 base, leaving 9 bases between the germline ends. This CDR3 is built from 14 residues. The DNA for the CDR3 is TGTGCCAGCAGCCACTCGGCAGGGAACACTGAAGCTTTCTTT. Translating gives CASSHSAGNTEAFF.

V and J are TRBV4-2 and TRBJ2-1, with D perhaps being TRBD1 or TRBD2 (5 bases each). CDR1 is LGHNA and CDR2 is YNFKEQ in the germline V gene. CDR3 length equals 17 residues. Trimming left V 0 bases short and J 0 bases short, with 12 bases between. CDR3 coding DNA: TGTGCCAGCAGCCAAGACCAAACTGGGGGCTCCTACAATGAGCAGTTCTTC. This codes for CASSQDQTGGSYNEQFF.